This T cell receptor beta chain was found in a study of T-cell memory formation after mild COVID-19 (dated by TCRdb to the early 2020s). Describing the broader study: TCR sequence clusters from the two donors were largely donor specific. Two young, previously healthy adult volunteers made up the cohort, one male and one female. In a couple of donors, T-cell clones that expanded and contracted after mild COVID-19 were tracked by sequencing TCRalpha and TCRbeta repertoires over time.

PBMCs were isolated by Ficoll-Paque density gradient centrifugation. This clonotype was recorded many times. Its antigen is still unknown. Base qualities are not provided; no much larger clone lies one nucleotide away. Sequencing was performed on an Illumina NovaSeq 6000. TCRalpha and TCRbeta cDNA libraries were built by 5'RACE with constant-segment primers, adding sample barcodes and unique molecular identifiers. Trizol reagent was used to extract RNA from every sample. Library amplification was performed in two PCR steps, and a second sample barcode and Illumina TruSeq adapters were introduced in the second step. The libraries were sequenced on an Illumina NovaSeq using 2 x 150 bp paired-end reads. Concerning the study's data processing: Reads were demultiplexed and collapsed into UMI-guided consensus sequences with migec v1.2.7. Using mixcr v2.1.11, UMI consensuses were aligned to TRA and TRB V and J templates and then assembled into clonotypes. A clonotype was counted as expanded or contracted only if both edgeR and NoisET called the change significant, with noise models trained on biological replicates. For edgeR calls, a false discovery rate-adjusted p below 0.01 and a log2 fold-change threshold of 1 were applied. As an exploratory analysis of dynamics, max-normalized trajectories of the 1000 most abundant clonotypes were examined with PCA combined with hierarchical clustering. Each responding clone was given a CD4 or CD8 phenotype based on the CD4+ and CD8+ repertoires, which had been sequenced separately. Using fastp trimming at Q25 and MiXCR clonotype assembly, TCRdb reanalyzed the public sequencing data and kept in-frame beta chains. Entries that share a CDR3 protein sequence are merged under the most common genes and DNA. Clone size and V and J calls follow TCRdb, not the original study. The sample has 250,000 to 350,000 distinct CDR3 sequences on record, roughly 15% of them singletons. The top ten hold about a fifth of the sample.

The germline V gene encodes CDR1 LGHNA and CDR2 YNFKEQ. The CDR3 runs 15 residues from the cysteine to the phenylalanine. The CDR3 DNA has 45 bases and is translated from base 1. V loses 1 base at its end and J loses 4 bases; junction bases beyond the gene matches: 4. On the study overall, not on this receptor specifically: Contracting CD4+ clones were found mainly in CM and EM memory subsets, while CD8+ clones were enriched in EMRA. The study included only a couple of mild cases, and larger cohorts that include severe cases with pre-infection samples were judged to be necessary. Whether the second-wave clones peaking on day 37 were SARS-CoV-2 specific was not confirmed. Clones that contracted from day 15 to 85 showed balanced CD4/CD8 phenotypes, whereas a second wave of clones that expanded from day 15 to 37 leaned towards CD4+. Some responding clones were detected in pre-infection memory, which suggested that pre-existing cross-reactive memory T cells had joined the SARS-CoV-2 response.

Sequencing was carried out using PBMCs or a T cell subset sorted from them (not recorded which). The sequence was obtained from a man aged 18 to 35 who had mild COVID-19 (a few samples of this study predate the infection). The sample titles of this study are shuffled in the database, so cell type and time point are left out; the donor was told from shared clones. This receptor chain uses TRBV4-2 and TRBJ2-5; 9 nucleotides in the junction match TRBD2. Read as DNA, the sequence is TGTGCCAGCAGCCAAGGGACTAGCGAGGGAGAGACCCAGTACTTC. Its product reads: CASSQGTSEGETQYF.